This T cell receptor beta chain is drawn from a study of cytomegalovirus exposure and HLA in healthy donors. The PCR employed 60 Vbeta primers together with 13 Jbeta primers. Clones were sequenced by immunoSEQ multiplex PCR, and TCRdb holds only the in-frame ones, with some missing. Of 80,000 to 95,000 clones detected, almost 85% appear once; the ten largest clones hold around 5.6%. The CDR3 covers 17 residues. Germline trimming cut 3 bases from V and 1 base from J; bases unmatched to any gene: 9. CDR1 KGHSH and CDR2 LQKENI come from the germline V gene. The study, taken as a whole, reports: Among TCR beta chains of equal frequency, HLA-associated ones were more clonally expanded in a later analysis. According to an earlier analysis, most TCR beta V segments yielded productive rearrangements about 90% or about 30% of the time.

Concerning this clone: Its specificity is not known.

This receptor was identified in a woman aged 18-29 years in good health and CMV-seropositive. The sequenced sample was PBMCs. The gene calls are TRBV18 and TRBJ1-5; 7 bases line up with TRBD1. CDR3 sequence: CASSPRQGGRSNQPQHF. The CDR3 region has the DNA TGTGCCAGCTCACCCCGACAGGGCGGACGGAGCAATCAGCCCCAGCATTTT.